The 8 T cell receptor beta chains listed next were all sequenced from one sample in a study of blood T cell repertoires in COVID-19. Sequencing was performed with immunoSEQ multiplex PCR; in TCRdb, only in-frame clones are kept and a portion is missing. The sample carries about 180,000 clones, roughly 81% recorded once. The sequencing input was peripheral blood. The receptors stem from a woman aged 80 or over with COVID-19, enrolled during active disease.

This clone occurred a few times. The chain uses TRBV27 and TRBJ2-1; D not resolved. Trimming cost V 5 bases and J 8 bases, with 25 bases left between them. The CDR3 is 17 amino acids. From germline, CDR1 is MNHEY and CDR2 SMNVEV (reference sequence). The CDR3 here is CASSPIFEVPVLDEQFF. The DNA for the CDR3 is TGTGCCAGCAGTCCTATCTTTGAGGTTCCGGTGTTGGATGAGCAGTTCTTC.

The CDR3 protein is CASSYAGTSGGWADTQYF. The CDR3, as DNA: TGTGCCAGCAGTTATGCCGGGACTAGCGGGGGTTGGGCAGATACGCAGTATTTT. The chain couples TRBV6-2 or TRBV6-3 to TRBJ2-3; 14 nucleotides match TRBD2. The CDR3 is 18 residues long. Germline loops: CDR1 MNHEY, CDR2 SVGEGT. With 3 bases clipped from V and 4 bases from J, the junction kept 9 bases outside the gene matches.

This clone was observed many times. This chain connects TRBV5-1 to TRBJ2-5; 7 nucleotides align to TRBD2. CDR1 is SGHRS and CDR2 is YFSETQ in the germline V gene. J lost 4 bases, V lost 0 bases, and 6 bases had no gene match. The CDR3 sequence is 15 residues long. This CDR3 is CASSLGDYTRETQYF. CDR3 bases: TGCGCCAGCAGCTTGGGGGACTACACTCGAGAGACCCAGTACTTC.

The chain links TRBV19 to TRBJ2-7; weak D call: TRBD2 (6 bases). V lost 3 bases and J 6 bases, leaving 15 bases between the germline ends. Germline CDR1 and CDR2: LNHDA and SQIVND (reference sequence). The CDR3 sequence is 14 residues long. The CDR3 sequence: CASSITSGAVEQYF. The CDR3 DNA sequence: TGTGCCAGTAGTATCACATCGGGAGCGGTCGAGCAGTACTTC.

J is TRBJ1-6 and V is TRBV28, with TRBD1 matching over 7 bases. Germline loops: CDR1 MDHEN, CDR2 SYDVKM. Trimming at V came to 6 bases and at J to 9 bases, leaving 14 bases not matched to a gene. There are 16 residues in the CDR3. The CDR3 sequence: CASSPLLQGFPSPLHF. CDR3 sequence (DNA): TGTGCCAGCAGCCCACTCCTACAGGGGTTTCCTTCACCCCTCCACTTT. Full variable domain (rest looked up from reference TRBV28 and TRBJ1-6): DVKVTQSSRYLVKRTGEKVFLECVQDMDHENMFWYRQDPGLGLRLIYFSYDVKMKEKGDIPEGYSVSREKKERFSLILESASTNQTSMYLCASSPLLQGFPSPLHFGNGTRLTVT.

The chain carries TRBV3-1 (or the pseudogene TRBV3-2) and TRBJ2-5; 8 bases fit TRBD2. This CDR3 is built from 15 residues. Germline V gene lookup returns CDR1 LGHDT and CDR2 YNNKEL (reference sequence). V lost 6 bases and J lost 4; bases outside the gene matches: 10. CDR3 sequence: CASSLRLAGGETQYF. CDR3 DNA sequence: TGTGCCAGCAGTCTACGGCTAGCGGGCGGAGAGACCCAGTACTTC.

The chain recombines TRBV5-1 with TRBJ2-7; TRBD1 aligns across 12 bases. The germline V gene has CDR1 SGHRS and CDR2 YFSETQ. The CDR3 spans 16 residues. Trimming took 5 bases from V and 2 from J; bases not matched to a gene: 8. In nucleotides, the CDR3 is TGCGCCAGCAGGAGCCGGGACAGGGGGCGTCCCTACGAGCAGTACTTC. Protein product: CASRSRDRGRPYEQYF.

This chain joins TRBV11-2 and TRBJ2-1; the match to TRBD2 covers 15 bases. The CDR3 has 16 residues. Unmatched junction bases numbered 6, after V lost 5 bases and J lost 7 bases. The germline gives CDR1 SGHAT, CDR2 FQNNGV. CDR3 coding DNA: TGTGCCAGCAGCCCGTGGACTAGCGGGAGGGAGAATGAGCAGTTCTTC. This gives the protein CASSPWTSGRENEQFF.